Detailed here is one T cell receptor (beta chain). Its antigen is unknown. Generated by immunoSEQ multiplex PCR, the TCRdb table keeps only in-frame clones and is missing some. The repertoire holds approximately 28,000 clones, roughly four fifths seen once, with roughly 15% in the top ten. This specimen belongs to a study of vaccination effects on CD4 cells after COVID-19. Before any sequencing was done, the ViraFEST assay used viral peptide pools to expand antigen-specific CD4+ T cells. Subsequent to a culture period of about ten days, CD4+ T cells were isolated. It was two doses of either the BNT162b2 or mRNA-1273 vaccine that participants received. Peptides at around 10 ug/ml and IL-2 at roughly 9.3 IU/ml were added to two million PBMC per well. The source material was CD4+ T cells from PBMCs cultured with HCoV-229E spike peptides, sampled after COVID-19 vaccination. This clonotype was sampled from a human donor who received a COVID-19 vaccine.

The DNA of the CDR3 is TGTGCCAGCAGCGTAGGGCTCACCAAAAACATTCAGTACTTC. Amino acid sequence: CASSVGLTKNIQYF. The rearrangement joins TRBV9 to TRBJ2-4; D is undetermined. Trimming shortened V by 0 bases and J by 2 bases, and 6 bases separated the two germline ends. Per germline, CDR1 SGDLS and CDR2 YYNGEE. The CDR3 runs to 14 residues.